The clone carrying this T cell receptor beta chain was picked up a small number of times. Profiling relied on immunoSEQ multiplex PCR, and the TCRdb table lists in-frame clones only, not all of them. Among fewer than 500,000 clones, around 90% were seen once, and the ten largest hold more than 6%. The data stem from a study of control samples from healthy donors and cancer patients. From germline, CDR1 is ENHRY and CDR2 SYGVKD. The CDR3 sequence is 16 residues long. V lost 0 bases to trimming and J lost 5 bases, with 14 bases between them. The rearrangement links TRBV10-3 to TRBJ2-1; D is perhaps TRBD1 or TRBD2 (5 bases each). This clonotype originated in a man between 35 and 55 years old with head and neck cancer. Sequenced material: PBMCs. CDR3 coding DNA: TGTGCCATCAGTGAGTCTATAGAGGGGAGCCACAATGAGCAGTTCTTC. Translating it yields CAISESIEGSHNEQFF.